This record covers a single T cell receptor (beta chain). Ages ranged from roughly 18 to 100 years, with residence in approximately 25 US areas. Cohort allocation depended upon clinical history that participants reported. Methods used by the authors: Researchers report that nucleated cell counts were estimated from reference gene primer amplification. Sequencing was performed with immunoSEQ multiplex PCR; in TCRdb, only in-frame clones are kept and a portion is missing. V and J calls and clone size are those listed in that table; D and trimming were worked out from the DNA. The table shows approximately 250,000 clones, with 75% to 85% occurring only once. The data were taken from a study of blood T cell repertoires in COVID-19. The overall study: The cDNA or gDNA used as material had been derived from T cells, B-cell-depleted T cells, or PBMCs.

The germline gives CDR1 MNHEY, CDR2 SVGAGI. The CDR3 loop spans 13 amino acids. The V and J ends lost 7 bases and 5 bases, in that order; junction bases with no gene match: 5. This sequence was found in a woman aged 50 to 65 with acute COVID-19. Sequenced: PBMCs or T cells enriched from blood (not recorded which). The rearrangement uses TRBV6-5 and TRBJ2-7, with 10 bases identical to TRBD1. The CDR3 loop is CASTQGTGDEQYF. For the CDR3, the DNA is TGTGCCAGCACCCAAGGGACAGGGGACGAGCAGTACTTC.